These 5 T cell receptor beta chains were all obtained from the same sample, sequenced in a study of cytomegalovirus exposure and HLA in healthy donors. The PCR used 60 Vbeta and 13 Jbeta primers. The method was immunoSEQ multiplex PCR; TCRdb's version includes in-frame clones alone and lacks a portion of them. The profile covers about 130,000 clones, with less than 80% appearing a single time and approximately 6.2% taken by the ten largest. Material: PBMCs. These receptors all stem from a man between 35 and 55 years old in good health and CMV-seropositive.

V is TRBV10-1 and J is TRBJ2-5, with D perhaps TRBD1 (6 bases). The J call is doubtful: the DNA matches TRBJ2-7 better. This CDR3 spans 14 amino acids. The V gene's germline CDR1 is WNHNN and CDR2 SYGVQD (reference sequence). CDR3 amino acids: CASSETGFQSEQYF. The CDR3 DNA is TGCGCCAGCAGTGAGACAGGGTTCCAGTCCGAGCAGTACTTC.

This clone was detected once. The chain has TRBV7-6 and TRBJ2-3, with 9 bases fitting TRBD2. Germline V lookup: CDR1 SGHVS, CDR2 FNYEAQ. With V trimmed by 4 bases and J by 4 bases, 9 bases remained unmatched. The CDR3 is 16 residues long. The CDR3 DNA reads TGTGCCAGCAGCTCTCAAGCGGGAGGCGGGGCAGATACGCAGTATTTT. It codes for CASSSQAGGGADTQYF. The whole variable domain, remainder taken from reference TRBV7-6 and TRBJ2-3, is GAGVSQSPRYKVTKRGQDVALRCDPISGHVSLYWYRQALGQGPEFLTYFNYEAQQDKSGLPNDRFSAERPEGSISTLTIQRTEQRDSAMYRCASSSQAGGGADTQYFGPGTRLTVL.

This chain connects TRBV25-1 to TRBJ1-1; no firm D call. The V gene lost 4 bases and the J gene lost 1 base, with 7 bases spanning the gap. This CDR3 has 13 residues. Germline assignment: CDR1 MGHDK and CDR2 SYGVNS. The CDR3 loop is CASSARGNTEAFF. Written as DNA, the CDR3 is TGTGCCAGCAGTGCCCGCGGGAACACTGAAGCTTTCTTT.

CDR3 in amino acids: CASSSAATLAKNIQYF. CDR3 nucleotide sequence: TGCGCCAGCAGCTCCGCCGCAACATTAGCCAAAAACATTCAGTACTTC. The chain employs TRBV5-1 and TRBJ2-4, with D unresolved. CDR3 length: 16 amino acids. Trimming stripped 3 bases from V and 0 bases from J, with 13 bases between. CDR1 and CDR2 (germline): SGHRS, YFSETQ.

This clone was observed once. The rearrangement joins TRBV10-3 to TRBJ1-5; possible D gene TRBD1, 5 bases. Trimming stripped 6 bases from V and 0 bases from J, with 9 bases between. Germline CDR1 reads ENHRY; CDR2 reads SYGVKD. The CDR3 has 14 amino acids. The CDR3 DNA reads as TGTGCCATCAGAGCAGGGTATAGCAATCAGCCCCAGCATTTT. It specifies CAIRAGYSNQPQHF.